One sample yielded the 16 T cell receptor beta chains listed below, sequenced in a study of blood T cell repertoires in COVID-19. The assay was immunoSEQ multiplex PCR, and TCRdb's table has in-frame clones only and misses some. Of about 87,000 clones in the sample, over 80% were seen once. The sample was peripheral blood. The receptors derive from a woman aged 65 to 85 with acute or convalescent COVID-19.

The V and J genes are TRBV7-6 and TRBJ2-7; D might be TRBD2 (6 bases). Trimming stripped 1 base from V and 4 bases from J, with 14 bases between. The length of the CDR3 is 15 residues. Germline CDR1 is SGHVS and CDR2 is FNYEAQ. CDR3 DNA sequence: TGTGCCAGCAGCTTAGGGCCGCAGGGACTTTACGAGCAGTACTTC. Amino acid sequence: CASSLGPQGLYEQYF.

The chain links TRBV30 to TRBJ2-5, with 9 bases aligning to TRBD2. This CDR3 region has 15 residues. Germline V lookup: CDR1 GTSNPN, CDR2 SVGIG (reference sequence). The trim removed 1 base at V and 1 base at J, leaving 4 bases unmatched. CDR3 DNA: TGTGCCTGGAGTGGTCTAGCGGGGATCCAAGAGACCCAGTACTTC. Amino acids: CAWSGLAGIQETQYF.

This chain joins TRBV18 and TRBJ1-6; tentative D call: TRBD1 (6 bases). V lost 3 bases and J lost 9, with 9 bases in between. CDR3 length equals 13 residues. Germline V gives CDR1 KGHSH, CDR2 LQKENI. The DNA for the CDR3 is TGTGCCAGCTCACCGACAGGTAGTTCACCCCTCCACTTT. This encodes CASSPTGSSPLHF.

This clone came up a few times. This sequence joins TRBV6-5 and TRBJ1-1; 8 nucleotides line up with TRBD1. This CDR3 comprises 13 residues. Unmatched junction bases numbered 6, after V lost 6 bases and J lost 6 bases. Germline V gene data show CDR1 as MNHEY and CDR2 as SVGAGI. In DNA, the CDR3 is TGTGCCAGCAGGACAGGGGTTGGAGCTGAAGCTTTCTTT. This gives the protein CASRTGVGAEAFF.

In its sample, this clone was seen a few times. The chain recombines TRBV5-1 with TRBJ2-7, with a possible D match to TRBD1 (6 bases). The length of the CDR3 is 14 residues. Germline CDR1 and CDR2: SGHRS and YFSETQ. Trimming removed 3 bases from V and 5 bases from J, with 15 bases in between. Here the CDR3 DNA reads TGCGCCAGCAGCTCCGGGACATTGACAAACGAGCAGTACTTC. It encodes CASSSGTLTNEQYF.

The chain employs TRBV30 and TRBJ2-2; D is possibly TRBD2 (5 bases). Trimming removed 1 base at V and 7 bases at J, with 16 bases between. CDR1 GTSNPN and CDR2 SVGIG come from the germline V gene (reference sequence). The length of the CDR3 is 15 residues. As DNA, the CDR3 is TGTGCCTGGAGTGACGAGGCGGGCGCGAACGGGGAGCTGTTTTTT. Translated, it gives CAWSDEAGANGELFF.

The chain employs TRBV6-2 or TRBV6-3 and TRBJ1-1; 11 bases match TRBD1. Per the germline V gene, CDR1 is MNHEY and CDR2 is SVGEGT. After removal of 5 bases from V and 5 bases from J, the junction contained 7 bases not matched to a gene. This CDR3 region has 15 residues. The CDR3 DNA reads as TGTGCCAGCAGTAAAGCCGGGACAGGGGGGACTGAAGCTTTCTTT. This encodes CASSKAGTGGTEAFF.

This chain uses TRBV5-1 with TRBJ1-1, with TRBD1 identical over 10 bases. From germline, CDR1 is SGHRS and CDR2 YFSETQ. This CDR3 contains 15 residues. After removal of 4 bases from V and 2 bases from J, the junction contained 5 bases not matched to a gene. DNA for the CDR3: TGCGCCAGCAGCGATCGGACAGGGGGTAACACTGAAGCTTTCTTT. It specifies CASSDRTGGNTEAFF.

V gene TRBV6-5 combines with J gene TRBJ2-1; D gene uncertain. V gave up 6 bases and J gave up 5 bases, with 14 bases separating them. Germline values: CDR1 MNHEY, CDR2 SVGAGI. The CDR3 is 14 residues long. The CDR3 reads CASSSTSQDNEQFF. Here the CDR3 DNA reads TGTGCCAGCAGCTCAACTTCCCAGGACAATGAGCAGTTCTTC.

J is TRBJ1-4 and V is TRBV11-3, with 8 bases fitting TRBD1. The CDR3 consists of 15 residues. CDR1 is SGHNT, CDR2 YENEEA, per germline. Trimming took 3 bases from V and 5 from J; bases not matched to a gene: 5. CDR3 DNA sequence: TGTGCCAGCAGCTTGACACAGGGGGGGAATGAAAAACTGTTTTTT. Its protein is CASSLTQGGNEKLFF.

This clone turned up a few times. The rearrangement uses TRBV18 and TRBJ2-7, with D tentatively TRBD2 (6 bases). Germline V lookup: CDR1 KGHSH, CDR2 LQKENI. This CDR3 is built from 13 residues. The V end lost 3 bases, the J end lost 2 bases, and 8 bases lay between the germline ends. The CDR3 reads CASSPAGTYEQYF. The CDR3 DNA reads as TGTGCCAGCTCACCGGCGGGGACCTACGAGCAGTACTTC.

The chain uses TRBV9 and TRBJ2-3, with TRBD2 matching 11 bases. This CDR3 spans 16 amino acids. CDR1 is SGDLS, CDR2 YYNGEE, per germline. V dropped 0 bases and J dropped 5; count of bases not matched to a gene: 5. Here the CDR3 reads CASSVVGSGGVDTQYF. The CDR3 DNA follows: TGTGCCAGCAGCGTAGTGGGTAGCGGGGGGGTAGATACGCAGTATTTT.

The chain joins TRBV30 to TRBJ1-5, with a possible D match to TRBD1 (6 bases). The CDR3 covers 14 residues. In germline, CDR1 is GTSNPN, CDR2 SVGIG (reference sequence). V was pared by 1 base and J by 4 bases, with 11 bases between. CDR3 amino acids: CAWSDRQANQPQHF. The CDR3 bases are TGTGCCTGGAGTGATCGACAGGCGAATCAGCCCCAGCATTTT.

This chain connects TRBV6-5 to TRBJ1-2; D not resolved. CDR1 and CDR2 (germline): MNHEY, SVGAGI. V gave up 6 bases and J gave up 6 bases, with 14 bases separating them. CDR3 size: 13 residues. Here the CDR3 reads CASRTTGSDGYTF. Here the CDR3 DNA reads TGTGCCAGCAGGACCACGGGTTCCGATGGCTACACCTTC.

J is TRBJ1-5 and V is TRBV5-5, with D unclear. V dropped 4 bases and J dropped 7 bases, with 12 bases sitting between them. The germline V gene has CDR1 SGHKS and CDR2 YYEKEE (reference sequence). This CDR3 comprises 13 residues. The CDR3: CASSRDMQQPQHF. The CDR3, as DNA: TGTGCCAGCAGCCGTGACATGCAGCAGCCCCAGCATTTT.

This chain uses TRBV10-2 with TRBJ2-7; weak D call: TRBD1 (5 bases). The germline V gene encodes CDR1 WSHSY and CDR2 SAAADI. With 7 bases removed from V and 1 base from J, the gap between germline ends came to 11 bases. The CDR3 length is 13 residues. The CDR3 DNA reads as TGCGCCAGCACGGAACAGGAGTCCTACGAGCAGTACTTC. Encoded protein: CASTEQESYEQYF.